The clone carrying this T cell receptor (beta chain) was counted ten times or more. Both a constant-region primer and a V-primer adapter served to amplify TCRs across 20 to 25 PCR cycles. TCRdb reanalysed the reads using MiXCR and keeps one entry per CDR3 protein. Of roughly 52,000 distinct CDR3 sequences in the sample, around 33% were seen once. This sample stems from a study of low-dose radiotherapy and immunotherapy resistance in tumors. On the study more broadly: Participants were given intravenous cyclophosphamide 200 mg/m2 every two weeks, one day before radiation and immunotherapy. Alpha- and beta-chain coverage of first-strand cDNA came from TRAV- and TRBV-specific primers. Patients took aspirin (300 mg orally, daily) for four cycles beginning at cycle 1 day 1.

Time point: after trial treatment. The sample's treatment: LDRT plus nivolumab, ipilimumab, low-dose cyclophosphamide and aspirin (RACIN trial). Germline V gene lookup returns CDR1 SQVTM and CDR2 ANQGSEA. The CDR3 consists of 16 residues. V shed 6 bases and J 2 bases; nucleotides not matched to a gene: 14. The source of this sequence is a male donor with rectosigmoid adenocarcinoma. The chain uses TRBV29-1 and TRBJ2-7; 9 bases line up with TRBD1. The sample in question was PBMCs, obtained after low-dose radiotherapy plus immunotherapy. CDR3 sequence reads: CSVAGTGRGNAYEQYF. In nucleotides, the CDR3 is TGCAGCGTGGCCGGGACAGGGAGAGGGAACGCCTACGAGCAGTACTTC.